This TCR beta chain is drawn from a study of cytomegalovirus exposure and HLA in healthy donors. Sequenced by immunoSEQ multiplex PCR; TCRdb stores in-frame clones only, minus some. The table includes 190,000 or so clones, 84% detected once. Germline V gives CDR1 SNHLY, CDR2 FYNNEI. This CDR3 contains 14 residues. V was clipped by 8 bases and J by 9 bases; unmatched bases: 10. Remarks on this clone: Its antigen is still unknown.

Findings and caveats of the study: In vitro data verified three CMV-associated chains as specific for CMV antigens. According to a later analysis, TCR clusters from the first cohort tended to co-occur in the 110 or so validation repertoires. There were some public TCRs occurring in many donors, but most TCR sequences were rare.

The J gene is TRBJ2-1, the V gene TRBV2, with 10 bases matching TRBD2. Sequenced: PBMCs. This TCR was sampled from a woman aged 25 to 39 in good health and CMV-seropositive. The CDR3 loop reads CASDRAGGPGEQFF. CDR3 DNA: TGTGCCAGCGACCGAGCGGGAGGGCCGGGTGAGCAGTTCTTC.